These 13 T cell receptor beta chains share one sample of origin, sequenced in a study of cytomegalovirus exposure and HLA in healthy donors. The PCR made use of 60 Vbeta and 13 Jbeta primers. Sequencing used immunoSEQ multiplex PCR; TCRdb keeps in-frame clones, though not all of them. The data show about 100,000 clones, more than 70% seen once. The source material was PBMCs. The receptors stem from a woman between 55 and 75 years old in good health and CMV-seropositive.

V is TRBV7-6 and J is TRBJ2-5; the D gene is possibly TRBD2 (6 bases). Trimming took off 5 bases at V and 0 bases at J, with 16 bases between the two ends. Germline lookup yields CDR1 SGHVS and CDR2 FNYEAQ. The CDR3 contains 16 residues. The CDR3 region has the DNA TGTGCCAGCAGCAAAGGACTACTCAGCAACCAAGAGACCCAGTACTTC. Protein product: CASSKGLLSNQETQYF. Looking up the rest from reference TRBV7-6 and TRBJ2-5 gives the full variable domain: GAGVSQSPRYKVTKRGQDVALRCDPISGHVSLYWYRQALGQGPEFLTYFNYEAQQDKSGLPNDRFSAERPEGSISTLTIQRTEQRDSAMYRCASSKGLLSNQETQYFGPGTRLLVL.

The CDR3 loop reads CASRRTGSTGELFF. CDR3 nucleotide sequence: TGTGCCAGCAGGCGGACAGGGAGCACCGGGGAGCTGTTTTTT. The rearrangement uses TRBV2 and TRBJ2-2; 8 nucleotides line up with TRBD1. This CDR3 has 14 amino acids. The germline V gene has CDR1 SNHLY and CDR2 FYNNEI. Trimming cost V 6 bases and J 4 bases; bases outside gene matches: 4.

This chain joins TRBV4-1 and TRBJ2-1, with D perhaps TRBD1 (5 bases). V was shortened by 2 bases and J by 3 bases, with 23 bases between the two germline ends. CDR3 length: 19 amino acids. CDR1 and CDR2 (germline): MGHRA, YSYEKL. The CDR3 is CASSQPAPGADGYYNEQFF. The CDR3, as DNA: TGCGCCAGCAGCCAACCGGCCCCTGGGGCGGATGGATACTACAATGAGCAGTTCTTC.

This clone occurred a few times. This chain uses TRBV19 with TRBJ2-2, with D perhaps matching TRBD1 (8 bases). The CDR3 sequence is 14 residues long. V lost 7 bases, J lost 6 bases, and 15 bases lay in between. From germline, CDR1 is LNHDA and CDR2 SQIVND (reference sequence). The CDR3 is CASIEQGGPGELFF. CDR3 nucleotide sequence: TGTGCCAGTATTGAACAGGGGGGGCCCGGGGAGCTGTTTTTT.

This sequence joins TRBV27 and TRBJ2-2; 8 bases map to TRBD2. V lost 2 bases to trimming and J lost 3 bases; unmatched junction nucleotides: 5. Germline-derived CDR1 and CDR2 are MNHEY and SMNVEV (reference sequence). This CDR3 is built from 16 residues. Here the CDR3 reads CASSLAAGVDTGELFF. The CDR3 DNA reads TGTGCCAGCAGTTTAGCAGCGGGAGTCGACACCGGGGAGCTGTTTTTT.

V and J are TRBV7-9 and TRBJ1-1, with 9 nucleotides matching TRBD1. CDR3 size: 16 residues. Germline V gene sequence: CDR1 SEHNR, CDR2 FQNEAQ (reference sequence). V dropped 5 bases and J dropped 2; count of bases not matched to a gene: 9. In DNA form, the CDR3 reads TGTGCCAGCAGCCGCAATCAGGGACAGGGCAACACTGAAGCTTTCTTT. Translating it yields CASSRNQGQGNTEAFF.

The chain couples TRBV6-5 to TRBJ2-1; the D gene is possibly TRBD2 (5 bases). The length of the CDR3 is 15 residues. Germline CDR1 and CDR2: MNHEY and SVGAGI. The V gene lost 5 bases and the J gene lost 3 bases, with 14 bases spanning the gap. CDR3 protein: CASSPWDSDYNEQFF. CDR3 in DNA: TGTGCCAGCAGTCCCTGGGATAGCGACTACAATGAGCAGTTCTTC.

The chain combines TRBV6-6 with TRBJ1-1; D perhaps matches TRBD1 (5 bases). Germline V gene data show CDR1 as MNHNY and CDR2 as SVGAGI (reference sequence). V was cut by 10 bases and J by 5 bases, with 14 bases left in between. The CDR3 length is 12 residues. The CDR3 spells CAISNRRTEAFF. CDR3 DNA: TGTGCCATCTCAAACAGGCGGACTGAAGCTTTCTTT.

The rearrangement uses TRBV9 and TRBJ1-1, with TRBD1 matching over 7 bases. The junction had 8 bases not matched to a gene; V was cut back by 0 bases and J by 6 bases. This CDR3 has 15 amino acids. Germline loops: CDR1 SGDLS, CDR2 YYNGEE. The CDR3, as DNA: TGTGCCAGCAGCGTAGATGGCAGGGGGTATGCTGAAGCTTTCTTT. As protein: CASSVDGRGYAEAFF. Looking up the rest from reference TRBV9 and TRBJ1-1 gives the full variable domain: DSGVTQTPKHLITATGQRVTLRCSPRSGDLSVYWYQQSLDQGLQFLIQYYNGEERAKGNILERFSAQQFPDLHSELNLSSLELGDSALYFCASSVDGRGYAEAFFGQGTRLTVV.

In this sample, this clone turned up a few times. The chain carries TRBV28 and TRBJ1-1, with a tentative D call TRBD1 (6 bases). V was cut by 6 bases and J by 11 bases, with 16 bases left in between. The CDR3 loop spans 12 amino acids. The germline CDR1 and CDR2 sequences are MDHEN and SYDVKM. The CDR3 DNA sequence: TGTGCCAGCAGGACCCGGATGGGGGCGGCTTTCTTT. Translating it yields CASRTRMGAAFF.

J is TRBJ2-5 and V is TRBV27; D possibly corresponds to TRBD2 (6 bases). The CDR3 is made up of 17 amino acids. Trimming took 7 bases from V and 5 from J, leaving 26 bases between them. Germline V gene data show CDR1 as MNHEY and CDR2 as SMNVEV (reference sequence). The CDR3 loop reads CASTPLNAGLAGETQYF. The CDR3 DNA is TGTGCCAGCACCCCGCTCAATGCGGGACTTGCCGGGGAGACCCAGTACTTC.

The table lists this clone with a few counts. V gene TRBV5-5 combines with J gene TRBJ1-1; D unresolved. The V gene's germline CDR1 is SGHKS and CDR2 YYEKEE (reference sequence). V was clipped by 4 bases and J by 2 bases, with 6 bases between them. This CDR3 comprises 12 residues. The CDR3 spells CASSVPNTEAFF. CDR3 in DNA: TGTGCCAGCAGCGTCCCAAACACTGAAGCTTTCTTT.

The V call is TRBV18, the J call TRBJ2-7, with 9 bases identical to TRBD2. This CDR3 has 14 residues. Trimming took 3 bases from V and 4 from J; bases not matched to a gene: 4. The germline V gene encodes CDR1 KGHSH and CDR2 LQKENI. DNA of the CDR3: TGTGCCAGCTCACCGCGGGGGGGGGCATACGAGCAGTACTTC. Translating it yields CASSPRGGAYEQYF.